This section outlines one T cell receptor (beta chain) sequence together with its context. Its antigen is not identified. The sample comes from a study of cytomegalovirus exposure and HLA in healthy donors. Overall study: In an early release, HLA-typed donors contributed 80 million to 95 million unique TCR sequences.

Looked up from germline, CDR1 is SGHRS and CDR2 is YFSETQ. V was clipped by 1 base and J by 4 bases, with 12 bases between them. This CDR3 has 15 residues. The PCR used 60 Vbeta and 13 Jbeta primers. Assay: immunoSEQ multiplex PCR; the TCRdb copy retains only in-frame clones and omits some. The data hold tens of thousands of clones, with around 78% observed a single time. General study results and limits: Several of the most significant clusters appeared, in a later analysis, to be linked to common viral pathogens. Certain sequence variants were highly shared and formed a cluster, and this cluster was likely a sequencing artifact.

This chain links TRBV5-1 with TRBJ1-3, with unresolved D. The sequenced sample consisted of PBMCs. The TCR sequence derives from a male donor in good health and CMV-seropositive. The CDR3 region has the DNA TGCGCCAGCAGCTTGTGGTTCCGGGGAGGAAACACCATATATTTT. Translated, it gives CASSLWFRGGNTIYF.